Listed below are T cell receptor beta chains from one sample, sequenced in a study of cytomegalovirus exposure and HLA in healthy donors. Some clones are missing from TCRdb's copy, which holds only in-frame ones; the method was immunoSEQ multiplex PCR. The sample yields some 140,000 clones, over 65% seen once. Specimen: PBMCs. These receptors were taken from a middle-aged man in good health and CMV-seronegative. Each CDR3 is given with its conserved first and last residue. D genes are given only for firm matches. Expanded clones get a size class; other rows say once, few or many, or leave the size out.

D gene	V gene	J gene	clone size	CDR3 DNA	CDR3 protein
TRBD1	TRBV25-1	TRBJ2-7	-	TGTGCCAGCAGTAAGGGACAGGGACCCTACGAGCAGTACTTC	CASSKGQGPYEQYF
TRBD2	TRBV5-1	TRBJ2-5	-	TGCGCCAGCACCCCCTCGGGTCCGGGAGGTGGAGAGACCCAGTACTTC	CASTPSGPGGGETQYF
TRBD2	TRBV6-5	TRBJ2-7	-	TGTGCCAGCAGGGCGACTAGCTATTACGAGCAGTACTTC	CASRATSYYEQYF
-	TRBV20-1	TRBJ2-5	once	TGCAGTGCTAGCCATCGGGAGACCCAGTACTTC	CSASHRETQYF
-	TRBV7-2	TRBJ2-1	-	TGTGCCAGCAGCGGACCATACACAGGCCACGAGCAGTTCTTC	CASSGPYTGHEQFF
-	TRBV10-3	TRBJ2-5	-	TGTGCCATCAGTGAGTCCAGGGCACAAGAGACCCAGTACTTC	CAISESRAQETQYF
TRBD2	TRBV6-6	TRBJ2-5	-	TGTGCCAGCAGTTTCGGACTAGCGGGGCCCAAAGCAACCCAGTACTTC	CASSFGLAGPKATQYF
TRBD1	TRBV6-5	TRBJ2-7	-	TGTGCCAGCAGTTCCGGACAGGTCCCCTACGAGCAGTACTTC	CASSSGQVPYEQYF
-	TRBV15	TRBJ1-5	-	TGTGCCACCAGCAGAGTCGGTGGGGGGCAGCCCCAGCATTTT	CATSRVGGGQPQHF
TRBD2	TRBV28	TRBJ2-5	-	TGTGCCAGCCAATCCGCTAGCGGGAAGGTGCGGGGGGGAGAGACCCAGTACTTC	CASQSASGKVRGGETQYF
-	TRBV27	TRBJ1-1	-	TGTGCCAGCAGTTTATCGGTCGAGGGGAACACTGAAGCTTTCTTT	CASSLSVEGNTEAFF
-	TRBV28	TRBJ2-7	-	TGTGCCAGCAGTGGTGTAGCGAGAAACTACGAGCAGTACTTC	CASSGVARNYEQYF
TRBD2	TRBV19	TRBJ2-1	-	TGTGCCAGTAGCCTATACTCTAGCGGGAGGGCCACTGAGCAGTTCTTC	CASSLYSSGRATEQFF
TRBD1	TRBV28	TRBJ1-2	-	TGTGCCAGCAGTGCCCGGACAGGGTGGGACAATGGCTACACCTTC	CASSARTGWDNGYTF
TRBD1	TRBV4-1	TRBJ2-5	-	TGCGCCAGCAGCTTCGGACAGGGACAAGAGACCCAGTACTTC	CASSFGQGQETQYF
-	TRBV28	TRBJ1-1	-	TGTGCCAGCAGGCCCATCTTAGGGGATAAAATGAACACTGAAGCTTTCTTT	CASRPILGDKMNTEAFF
-	TRBV7-3	TRBJ1-1	-	TGTGCCAGCAGGGCTGGACAGCTCAACACTGAAGCTTTCTTT	CASRAGQLNTEAFF
-	TRBV28	TRBJ2-1	-	TGTGCCAGCAGTTTCAGGGACAATGAGCAGTTCTTC	CASSFRDNEQFF
TRBD2	TRBV19	TRBJ2-1	few	TGTGCCAGTACCCGGGGACTAGCGGGAGGGCCTGTATCGTACAATGAGCAGTTCTTC	CASTRGLAGGPVSYNEQFF
-	TRBV27	TRBJ2-1	-	TGTGCCAGCAGTTTGGACACTGAGCAGTTCTTC	CASSLDTEQFF
TRBD2	TRBV18	TRBJ2-7	-	TGTGCCAGCTCTAACAGGGCGGGACTAGCGGGAACCTACGAGCAGTACTTC	CASSNRAGLAGTYEQYF
-	TRBV10-3	TRBJ2-2	-	TGTGCCAGCTCTTTAGGGGCGCTGGGCGGGGAGCTGTTTTTT	CASSLGALGGELFF
-	TRBV5-1	TRBJ2-7	few	TGCGCCAGCAGCTGGGAGAGGCCACGGACGGACGAGCAGTACTTC	CASSWERPRTDEQYF
TRBD2	TRBV28	TRBJ2-5	-	TGTGCCAGCAGCTCAACGGGCGGGACTAGCAACAGCGGGACCCAGTACTTC	CASSSTGGTSNSGTQYF
TRBD1	TRBV11-3	TRBJ2-1	-	TGTGCCAGCAGCACGGGACAGTACAATGAGCAGTTCTTC	CASSTGQYNEQFF